Each of the 15 T cell receptor beta chains below was sequenced from the same sample in a study of regulatory T cells in long-lasting Graves disease. HTBI primers from iRepertoire and Arm-PCR of CDR3 regions yielded the TCR beta libraries. TCRdb reprocessed the multiplex PCR reads via MiXCR and lists one record per CDR3 protein. Here the sample spans about 430,000 distinct CDR3 sequences, around 20% being singletons. As to time point: persistent/refractory GD, antithyroid drugs over 5 years with positive TRAb. Isolated PBMC RNA provided the starting material for the TCR library. The sequencing here drew on peripheral blood mononuclear cells (PBMCs), taken when the disease was refractory, from a patient treated with antithyroid drugs. Receptors originate from a female donor with Graves disease.

This clonotype has just a few counts. This sequence joins TRBV2 and TRBJ2-1; D uncertain. Trimming stripped 4 bases from V and 7 bases from J, with 5 bases between. CDR3 length equals 11 residues. CDR1 and CDR2 (germline): SNHLY, FYNNEI. The CDR3 nucleotides are TGTGCCAGCAGTGTCAAGAATGAGCAGTTCTTC. Its translation: CASSVKNEQFF.

V is TRBV5-6 and J is TRBJ2-1; TRBD2 might be the D (5 bases). The V end lost 0 bases, the J end lost 9 bases, and 7 bases lay between the germline ends. Germline V gene lookup returns CDR1 SGHDT and CDR2 YYEEEE. There are 12 residues in the CDR3. DNA of the CDR3: TGTGCCAGCAGCTTGGTCGCGGGTGAGCAGTTCTTC. This encodes CASSLVAGEQFF. Full variable domain (rest looked up from reference TRBV5-6 and TRBJ2-1): DAGVTQSPTHLIKTRGQQVTLRCSPKSGHDTVSWYQQALGQGPQFIFQYYEEEERQRGNFPDRFSGHQFPNYSSELNVNALLLGDSALYLCASSLVAGEQFFGPGTRLTVL.

This clonotype was detected many times. The chain is built from TRBV28 and TRBJ2-7; maybe TRBD1 (6 bases). This CDR3 comprises 15 residues. The germline V and J ends were trimmed by 10 bases and 3 bases, with 22 bases remaining between them. Germline assignment: CDR1 MDHEN and CDR2 SYDVKM. The CDR3 region has the DNA TGTGCCACCATTGCCCCAGGGGAACGTGACTACGAGCAGTACTTC. The encoded protein is CATIAPGERDYEQYF.

A word on this clonotype: At one of its ends the junction is not consistent with the germline gene, which may arise from a read error. J is TRBJ1-1 and V is TRBV20-1; tentative D call: TRBD1 (5 bases). CDR3 length equals 11 residues. Germline CDR1 DFQATT, CDR2 SNEGSKA (reference sequence). This CDR3 reads CSGAEGTEVFF. DNA for the CDR3: TGCAGTGGGGCGGAGGGGACTGAAGTTTTCTTT.

The chain joins TRBV30 to TRBJ1-2; D is perhaps TRBD1 (6 bases). V lost 4 bases and J lost 4, with 13 bases in between. This CDR3 spans 13 amino acids. Germline V gene lookup returns CDR1 GTSNPN and CDR2 SVGIG (reference sequence). This chain's CDR3 is CAWKDRDIYGYTF. The CDR3 nucleotides read TGTGCCTGGAAAGACCGGGACATCTATGGCTACACCTTC.

This chain connects TRBV24-1 to TRBJ2-2, with D perhaps matching TRBD2 (5 bases). The ends were cut back, 0 bases at V and 3 bases at J, with 7 bases in the middle. Germline V gives CDR1 KGHDR, CDR2 SFDVKD. The CDR3 runs to 15 residues. CDR3 loop: CATSDLGLHTGELFF. The DNA for the CDR3 is TGTGCCACCAGTGATTTGGGACTCCACACCGGGGAGCTGTTTTTT.

This clonotype was counted ten times or more. The chain uses TRBV2 and TRBJ2-5; D may match TRBD1 or TRBD2 (5 bases each). Trimming removed 6 bases at V and 3 bases at J, with 11 bases between. This CDR3 comprises 13 residues. Germline V gene lookup returns CDR1 SNHLY and CDR2 FYNNEI. This CDR3 reads CASRWDGEETQYF. CDR3 DNA sequence: TGTGCCAGCAGGTGGGACGGGGAAGAGACCCAGTACTTC. Filled out from reference TRBV2 and TRBJ2-5, the complete variable domain reads EPEVTQTPSHQVTQMGQEVILRCVPISNHLYFYWYRQILGQKVEFLVSFYNNEISEKSEIFDDQFSVERPDGSNFTLKIRSTKLEDSAMYFCASRWDGEETQYFGPGTRLLVL.

As to this clonotype: A much more abundant neighbour one base away suggests this may be a read error. The rearrangement joins TRBV27 to TRBJ2-2, with D possibly called TRBD1 or TRBD2 (5 bases each). The CDR3 totals 16 residues. Germline CDR1 is MNHEY and CDR2 is SMNVEV (reference sequence). The CDR3 here is CAGSFGSGRVPGELFF. The DNA of the CDR3 is TGTGCCGGCAGTTTTGGGTCAGGGAGAGTCCCCGGGGAGCTGTTTTTT.

This clonotype was counted at least ten times. The rearrangement links TRBV2 to TRBJ2-7; D is perhaps TRBD1 (6 bases). This CDR3 spans 16 amino acids. V shed 8 bases and J shed 2 bases, with 22 bases lying between them. Germline V gene sequence: CDR1 SNHLY, CDR2 FYNNEI. The CDR3 sequence: CASGPGEGQGTYEQYF. The CDR3 DNA sequence: TGTGCCAGCGGACCCGGCGAGGGGCAGGGGACCTACGAGCAGTACTTC.

This clonotype was counted between two and nine times. V usage is TRBV6-5 and J usage is TRBJ1-3, with a possible D match to TRBD1 (6 bases). CDR1 MNHEY and CDR2 SVGAGI come from the germline V gene. This CDR3 spans 13 amino acids. V was clipped by 2 bases and J by 11 bases, with 13 bases between them. The CDR3 DNA reads as TGTGCCAGCAGTTACGCCAACAGGGTAGCCATATATTTT. This encodes CASSYANRVAIYF.

Only a few counts were recorded for this clonotype. This chain joins TRBV20-1 and TRBJ1-1; 7 nucleotides match TRBD1. This CDR3 region has 14 residues. Germline V CDR1 and CDR2: DFQATT, SNEGSKA (reference sequence). The chain's CDR3 is CSTALTGRDTEAFF. The DNA of the CDR3 is TGCAGCACGGCACTGACAGGGAGGGACACTGAAGCTTTCTTT.

The sample holds one count of this clonotype. The CDR3 coding sequence is TGTGCCAGCAGTGGAGGGTGGAAGAACACCGGGGAGCTGTTTTTT. This encodes CASSGGWKNTGELFF. The rearrangement joins TRBV6-1 to TRBJ2-2, with TRBD2 as a possible D gene (5 bases). The CDR3 covers 15 residues. Germline CDR1 and CDR2: MNHNS and SASEGT. Between the trimmed V and J ends, which lost 4 bases and 1 base, there was a span of 10 bases.

The chain joins TRBV3-1 to TRBJ2-7, with D unresolved. This CDR3 comprises 15 residues. Between the trimmed V and J ends, which lost 1 base and 4 bases, there was a span of 14 bases. Germline V gene data show CDR1 as LGHDT and CDR2 as YNNKEL (reference sequence). The CDR3 reads CASSQGASKYYEQYF. CDR3 in DNA: TGTGCCAGCAGCCAAGGGGCCTCGAAATATTACGAGCAGTACTTC.

This clonotype was picked up a small number of times. The chain combines TRBV19 with TRBJ2-1; 10 positions match TRBD1. The V gene's germline CDR1 is LNHDA and CDR2 SQIVND (reference sequence). Trimming took 9 bases from V and 1 from J; bases not matched to a gene: 6. This CDR3 comprises 15 residues. CDR3 protein: CASTPGQGSYNEQFF. The CDR3 DNA reads TGTGCCAGCACACCGGGACAGGGGTCCTACAATGAGCAGTTCTTC.

In this sample, this clonotype turned up a few times. A much larger clone is a single base away; this may be a read error. The chain's CDR3 is CASSFMETQYF. DNA of the CDR3: TGTGCCAGCAGTTTTATGGAGACCCAGTACTTC. The chain employs TRBV14 and TRBJ2-5; D remains ambiguous. This CDR3 contains 11 residues. CDR1 is SGHDN, CDR2 FVKESK, per germline. The germline V and J ends were trimmed by 6 bases and 5 bases, with 7 bases remaining between them.